The 16 T cell receptor beta chains given below trace back to one sample, sequenced in a study of immune heterogeneity within non-small cell lung tumors. Genomic DNA from bulk tumor acted as the template, and roughly 0.55 ug was loaded per sample. During surgery, each primary tumor gave multiple biopsies spaced as far apart as possible. Enrolled patients presented with newly diagnosed, previously untreated non-small cell lung cancer and underwent curative surgery. It was with 32 V and 13 J primers that multiplex PCR amplified TCR beta CDR3. In TCRdb, the multiplex PCR reads were re-called with MiXCR into one record per CDR3 protein. The table includes some 10,000 distinct CDR3 sequences, 30% to 35% detected once. Source material: lung tumor tissue. Receptors originate from a man aged 55 to 70 with non-small cell lung cancer.

On this clonotype itself: In this CDR3 the conserved last residue, phenylalanine or tryptophan, is missing, so a read error is likely. The limits of the CDR3 on the DNA are not certain, so only TCRdb's listed CDR3 is given. CDR3 residues: CASSGFAGTGTYERYFGP. The J gene is TRBJ2-3, the V gene TRBV19; the table gives TRBD1 as D, unverified against the DNA. Including both end residues, the CDR3 is 18 amino acids long. CDR1 is LNHDA, CDR2 SQIVND, per germline (reference sequence).

V usage is TRBV9 and J usage is TRBJ2-1, with 8 nucleotides matching TRBD2. The V gene's germline CDR1 is SGDLS and CDR2 YYNGEE. The CDR3 totals 15 residues. J was trimmed by 9 bases and V by 2 bases; bases with no gene match: 10. The CDR3 nucleotides read TGTGCCAGCAGCGTTGGGGTTAGCGGGGTCTCTGAGCAGTTCTTC. Amino acid sequence: CASSVGVSGVSEQFF.

This rearrangement joins TRBV6-2 or TRBV6-3 to TRBJ2-7, with 9 bases matching TRBD2. V was pared by 6 bases and J by 3 bases, with 6 bases of the junction left unmatched. Germline V gene data show CDR1 as MNHEY and CDR2 as SVGEGT. This CDR3 contains 14 residues. Written as DNA, the CDR3 is TGTGCCAGCAGGGTGGCGGGAGGGAACTACGAGCAGTACTTC. Protein sequence: CASRVAGGNYEQYF.

By its share, this clonotype is medium-sized. The chain is built from TRBV7-9 and TRBJ1-1; D perhaps matches TRBD1 (5 bases). The CDR3 loop spans 15 amino acids. Per germline, CDR1 SEHNR and CDR2 FQNEAQ (reference sequence). With 5 bases removed from V and 3 bases from J, the gap between germline ends came to 16 bases. DNA for the CDR3: TGTGCCAGCAGCCCAGACAGTTTGTTGTACACTGAAGCTTTCTTT. Its translation is CASSPDSLLYTEAFF.

This clonotype was counted only a few times. The junction departs from the called germline gene at one end, perhaps through a read error. The genes are TRBV29-1 and TRBJ2-3, with TRBD1 identical over 7 bases. The CDR3 has 13 residues. Looked up from germline, CDR1 is SQVTM and CDR2 is ANQGSEA. The CDR3 sequence is CSVGRTGTGTQYF. In DNA form, the CDR3 reads TGCAGCGTTGGCCGGACAGGCACAGGTACGCAGTATTTT.

In its sample, this clonotype was seen many times. The genes are TRBV10-3 and TRBJ2-2; TRBD2 is a possible D gene (5 bases). The germline V and J ends were trimmed by 3 bases and 3 bases, with 14 bases remaining between them. The CDR3 covers 16 residues. Germline CDR1 and CDR2: ENHRY and SYGVKD. CDR3 in amino acids: CAISDAGIGDTGELFF. CDR3 nucleotides: TGTGCCATCAGTGACGCCGGGATTGGGGACACCGGGGAGCTGTTTTTT.

This chain joins TRBV5-1 and TRBJ1-5, with D hard to call. The V gene lost 4 bases and the J gene lost 3 bases, with 8 bases spanning the gap. Germline V gene lookup returns CDR1 SGHRS and CDR2 YFSETQ. This CDR3 spans 13 amino acids. This CDR3 is CASSPCPNQPQHF. The CDR3 nucleotides are TGCGCCAGCAGCCCCTGTCCCAATCAGCCCCAGCATTTT.

For this clonotype: A much larger clone differs by one base, so this may be a read error. The chain is built from TRBV15 and TRBJ2-1, with D possibly called TRBD1 or TRBD2 (6 bases each). The germline gives CDR1 LNHNV, CDR2 YYDKDF (reference sequence). Trimming pared 5 bases from V and 6 bases from J, leaving 20 bases between. The CDR3 has 16 amino acids. The DNA of the CDR3 is TGTGCCACCAGCCGGGGGCGAGGGGAGCAGGTCAATGAGCAGTTCTTC. Protein product: CATSRGRGEQVNEQFF.

The chain couples TRBV6-1 to TRBJ1-2; D remains ambiguous. The CDR3 is made up of 12 amino acids. Germline V gene lookup returns CDR1 MNHNS and CDR2 SASEGT. Trimming removed 11 bases from V and 4 bases from J, with 14 bases in between. DNA for the CDR3: TGTGCCTCATTTAGGACTTTCTATGGCTACACCTTC. Its translation: CASFRTFYGYTF.

The chain combines TRBV6-2 or TRBV6-3 with TRBJ1-1; 7 nucleotides line up with TRBD1. This CDR3 has 13 amino acids. The germline V gene has CDR1 MNHEY and CDR2 SVGEGT. The ends lost 7 bases at V and 8 bases at J; junction bases unmatched: 10. CDR3 coding DNA: TGTGCCAGCACCCCAACAATACAGGGGGAAGCTTTCTTT. The encoded protein is CASTPTIQGEAFF.

The table lists this clonotype with many counts. The J gene is TRBJ2-5, the V gene TRBV11-2; D is possibly TRBD2 (6 bases). CDR3 size: 16 residues. Germline assignment: CDR1 SGHAT and CDR2 FQNNGV. Trimming shortened V by 0 bases and J by 3 bases, and 14 bases separated the two germline ends. Here the CDR3 reads CASSLEIQGGKETQYF. The CDR3 region has the DNA TGTGCCAGCAGCTTAGAAATTCAGGGAGGAAAAGAGACCCAGTACTTC.

This clonotype is medium-sized in the sample. The chain carries TRBV20-1 and TRBJ2-7; D gene ambiguous. Per germline, CDR1 DFQATT and CDR2 SNEGSKA (reference sequence). V dropped 5 bases and J dropped 0 bases, with 5 bases sitting between them. CDR3 size: 11 residues. The CDR3 reads CSAGDSYEQYF. The CDR3 DNA reads as TGCAGTGCTGGGGACTCCTACGAGCAGTACTTC.

This clonotype was counted many times. The chain uses TRBV6-1 and TRBJ2-1, with 7 nucleotides matching TRBD2. The CDR3 covers 13 residues. Germline CDR1 is MNHNS and CDR2 is SASEGT. V trimming: 5 bases; J trimming: 4 bases; junction bases outside the gene matches: 2. CDR3 DNA: TGTGCCAGCAGTTTGCGGGAGTACAATGAGCAGTTCTTC. Amino acids: CASSLREYNEQFF.

This clonotype occurred many times. V gene TRBV15 combines with J gene TRBJ2-1; D possibly corresponds to TRBD2 (6 bases). V dropped 0 bases and J dropped 5 bases, with 11 bases sitting between them. Germline V gene data show CDR1 as LNHNV and CDR2 as YYDKDF (reference sequence). This CDR3 is 15 amino acids long. The DNA of the CDR3 is TGTGCCACCAGCAGAGATTGGGGGAGGAACAATGAGCAGTTCTTC. Protein: CATSRDWGRNNEQFF.

This clonotype was seen repeatedly, ten times or more. This chain links TRBV3-1 with TRBJ2-3, with no clear D. V was shortened by 4 bases and J by 5 bases, with 7 bases between the two germline ends. Germline V gene lookup returns CDR1 LGHDT and CDR2 YNNKEL (reference sequence). The CDR3 has 12 residues. As DNA, the CDR3 is TGTGCCAGCAGCCGGATGGGAGATACGCAGTATTTT. Protein sequence: CASSRMGDTQYF.

This CDR3 is CASSAGTNTEAFF. CDR3 DNA: TGTGCCAGCAGCGCGGGGACAAACACTGAAGCTTTCTTT. This rearrangement joins TRBV7-9 to TRBJ1-1, with D tentatively TRBD1 (6 bases). Trimming removed 5 bases at V and 2 bases at J, with 9 bases between. The CDR3 sequence is 13 residues long. Germline V gives CDR1 SEHNR, CDR2 FQNEAQ (reference sequence).